This TCR beta chain was sequenced for a study of identifying expanded T cells in peripheral blood. Measured with immunoSEQ multiplex PCR; TCRdb has only the in-frame clones, and not every one. The sample has about 90,000 clones, around 88% seen once. Trimming pared 2 bases from V and 6 bases from J, leaving 10 bases between. Germline loops: CDR1 LGHNA, CDR2 YSLEER. The CDR3 is 13 residues long. This clone was counted between two and nine times. The sequence derives from a person between 18 and 69 years old in good health. V and J are TRBV4-3 and TRBJ1-1; unclear D gene. Specimen: blood. The CDR3 DNA sequence: TGCGCCAGCAGCCAATTCTGGTACTCTGAAGCTTTCTTT. This encodes CASSQFWYSEAFF.